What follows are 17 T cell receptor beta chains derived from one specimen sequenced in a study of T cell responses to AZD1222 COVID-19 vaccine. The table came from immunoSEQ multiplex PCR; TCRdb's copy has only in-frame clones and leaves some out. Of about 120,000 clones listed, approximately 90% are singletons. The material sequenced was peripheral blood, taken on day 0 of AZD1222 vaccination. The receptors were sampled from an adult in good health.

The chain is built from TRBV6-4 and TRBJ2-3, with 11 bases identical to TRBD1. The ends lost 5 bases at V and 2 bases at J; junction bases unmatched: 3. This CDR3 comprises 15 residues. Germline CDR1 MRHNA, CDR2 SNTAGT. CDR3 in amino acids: CASSPGQGATDTQYF. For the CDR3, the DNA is TGTGCCAGCAGTCCAGGACAGGGGGCCACAGATACGCAGTATTTT.

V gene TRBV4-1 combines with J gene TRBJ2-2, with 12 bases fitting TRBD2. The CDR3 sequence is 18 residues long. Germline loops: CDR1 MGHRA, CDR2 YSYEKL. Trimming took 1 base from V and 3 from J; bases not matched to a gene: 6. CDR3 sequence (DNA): TGCGCCAGCAGCCAAGGACCCCTAGCGGGGGGGCACACCGGGGAGCTGTTTTTT. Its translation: CASSQGPLAGGHTGELFF.

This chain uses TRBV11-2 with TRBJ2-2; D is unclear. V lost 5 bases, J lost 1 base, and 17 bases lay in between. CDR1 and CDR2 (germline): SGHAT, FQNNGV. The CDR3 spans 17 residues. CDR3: CASSLRGALLNTGELFF. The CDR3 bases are TGTGCCAGCAGCCTCCGAGGAGCGCTCTTGAACACCGGGGAGCTGTTTTTT.

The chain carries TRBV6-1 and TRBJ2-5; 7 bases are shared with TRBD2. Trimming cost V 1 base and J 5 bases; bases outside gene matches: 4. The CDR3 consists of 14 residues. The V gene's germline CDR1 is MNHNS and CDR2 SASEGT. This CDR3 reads CASSEGGGPETQYF. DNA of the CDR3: TGTGCCAGCAGTGAAGGGGGAGGGCCGGAGACCCAGTACTTC.

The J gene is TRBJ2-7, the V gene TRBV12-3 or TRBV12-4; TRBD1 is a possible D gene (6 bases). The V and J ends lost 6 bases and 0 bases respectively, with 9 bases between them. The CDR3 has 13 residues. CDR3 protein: CASSRDNSYEQYF. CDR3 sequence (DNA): TGTGCCAGCAGCCGGGACAACTCCTACGAGCAGTACTTC.

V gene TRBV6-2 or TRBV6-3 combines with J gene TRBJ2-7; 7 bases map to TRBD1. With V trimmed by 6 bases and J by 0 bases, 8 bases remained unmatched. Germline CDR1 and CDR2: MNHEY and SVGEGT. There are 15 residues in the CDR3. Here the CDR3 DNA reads TGTGCCAGCAGCCCCGGGACAGCCCTCTCCTACGAGCAGTACTTC. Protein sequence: CASSPGTALSYEQYF.

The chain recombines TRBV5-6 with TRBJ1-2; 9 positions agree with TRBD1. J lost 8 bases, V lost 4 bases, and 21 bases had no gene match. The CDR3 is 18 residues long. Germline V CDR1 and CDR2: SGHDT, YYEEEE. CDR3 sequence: CASSETSGTGLFFSGYTF. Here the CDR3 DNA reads TGTGCCAGCAGCGAGACCTCCGGGACAGGGCTTTTTTTCTCGGGCTACACCTTC.

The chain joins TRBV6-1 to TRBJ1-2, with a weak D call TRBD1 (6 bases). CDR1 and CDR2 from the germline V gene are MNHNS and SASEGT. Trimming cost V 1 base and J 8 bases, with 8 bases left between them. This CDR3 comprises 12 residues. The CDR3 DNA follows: TGTGCCAGCAGTGAAGGGGGGCGGGGCTACACCTTC. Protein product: CASSEGGRGYTF.

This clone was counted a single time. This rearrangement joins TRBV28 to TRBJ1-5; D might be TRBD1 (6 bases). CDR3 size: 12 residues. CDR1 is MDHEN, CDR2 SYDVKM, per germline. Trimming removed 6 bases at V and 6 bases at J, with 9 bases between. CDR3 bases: TGTGCCAGCAGACAGGGTAGTCAGCCCCAGCATTTT. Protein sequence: CASRQGSQPQHF.

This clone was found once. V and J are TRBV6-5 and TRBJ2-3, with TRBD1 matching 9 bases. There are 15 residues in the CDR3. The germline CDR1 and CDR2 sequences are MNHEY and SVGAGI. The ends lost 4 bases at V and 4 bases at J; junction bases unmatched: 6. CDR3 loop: CASSLGQGRPDTQYF. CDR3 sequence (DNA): TGTGCCAGCAGTTTGGGACAGGGCAGGCCAGATACGCAGTATTTT.

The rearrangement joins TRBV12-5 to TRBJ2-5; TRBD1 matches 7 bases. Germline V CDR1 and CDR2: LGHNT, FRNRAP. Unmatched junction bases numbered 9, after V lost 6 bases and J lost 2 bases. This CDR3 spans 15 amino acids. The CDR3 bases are TGTGCTAGTGGACAACCGGGACAGCCTCAAGAGACCCAGTACTTC. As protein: CASGQPGQPQETQYF.

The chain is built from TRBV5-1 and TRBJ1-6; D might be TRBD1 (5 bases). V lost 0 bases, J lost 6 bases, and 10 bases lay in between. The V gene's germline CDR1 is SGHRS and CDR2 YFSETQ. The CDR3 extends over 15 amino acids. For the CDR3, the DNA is TGCGCCAGCAGCTTGGAGGGGTTGGGTAATTCACCCCTCCACTTT. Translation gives CASSLEGLGNSPLHF.

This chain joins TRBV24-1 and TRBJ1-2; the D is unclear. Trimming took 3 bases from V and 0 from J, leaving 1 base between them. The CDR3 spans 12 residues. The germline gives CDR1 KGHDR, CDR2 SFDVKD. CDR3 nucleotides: TGTGCCACCAGTGATCCTAACTATGGCTACACCTTC. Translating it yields CATSDPNYGYTF.

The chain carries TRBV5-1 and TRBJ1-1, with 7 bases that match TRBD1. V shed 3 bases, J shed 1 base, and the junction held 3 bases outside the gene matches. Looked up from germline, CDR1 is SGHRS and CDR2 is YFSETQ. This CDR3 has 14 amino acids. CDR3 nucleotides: TGCGCCAGCAGCTGGGACAGCTCGAACACTGAAGCTTTCTTT. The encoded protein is CASSWDSSNTEAFF.

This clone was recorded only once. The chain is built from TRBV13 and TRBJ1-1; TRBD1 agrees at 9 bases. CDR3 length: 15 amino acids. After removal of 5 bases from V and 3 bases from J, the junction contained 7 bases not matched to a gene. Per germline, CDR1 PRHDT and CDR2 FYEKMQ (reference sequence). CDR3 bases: TGTGCCAGCAGCAGAACCGGGACAGGGCACACTGAAGCTTTCTTT. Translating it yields CASSRTGTGHTEAFF. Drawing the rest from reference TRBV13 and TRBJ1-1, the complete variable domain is AAGVIQSPRHLIKEKRETATLKCYPIPRHDTVYWYQQGPGQDPQFLISFYEKMQSDKGSIPDRFSAQQFSDYHSELNMSSLELGDSALYFCASSRTGTGHTEAFFGQGTRLTVV.

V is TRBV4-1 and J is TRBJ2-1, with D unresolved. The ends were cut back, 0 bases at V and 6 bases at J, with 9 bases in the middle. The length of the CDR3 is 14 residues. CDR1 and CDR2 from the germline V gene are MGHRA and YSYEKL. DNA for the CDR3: TGCGCCAGCAGCCAAGATCCAGAGGCCAATGAGCAGTTCTTC. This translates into CASSQDPEANEQFF.

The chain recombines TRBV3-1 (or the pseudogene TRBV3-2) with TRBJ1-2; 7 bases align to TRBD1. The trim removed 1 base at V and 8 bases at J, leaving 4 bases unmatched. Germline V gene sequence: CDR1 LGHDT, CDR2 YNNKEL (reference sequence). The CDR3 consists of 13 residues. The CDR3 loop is CASSQGQGQGYTF. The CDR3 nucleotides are TGTGCCAGCAGCCAAGGACAGGGCCAGGGCTACACCTTC.